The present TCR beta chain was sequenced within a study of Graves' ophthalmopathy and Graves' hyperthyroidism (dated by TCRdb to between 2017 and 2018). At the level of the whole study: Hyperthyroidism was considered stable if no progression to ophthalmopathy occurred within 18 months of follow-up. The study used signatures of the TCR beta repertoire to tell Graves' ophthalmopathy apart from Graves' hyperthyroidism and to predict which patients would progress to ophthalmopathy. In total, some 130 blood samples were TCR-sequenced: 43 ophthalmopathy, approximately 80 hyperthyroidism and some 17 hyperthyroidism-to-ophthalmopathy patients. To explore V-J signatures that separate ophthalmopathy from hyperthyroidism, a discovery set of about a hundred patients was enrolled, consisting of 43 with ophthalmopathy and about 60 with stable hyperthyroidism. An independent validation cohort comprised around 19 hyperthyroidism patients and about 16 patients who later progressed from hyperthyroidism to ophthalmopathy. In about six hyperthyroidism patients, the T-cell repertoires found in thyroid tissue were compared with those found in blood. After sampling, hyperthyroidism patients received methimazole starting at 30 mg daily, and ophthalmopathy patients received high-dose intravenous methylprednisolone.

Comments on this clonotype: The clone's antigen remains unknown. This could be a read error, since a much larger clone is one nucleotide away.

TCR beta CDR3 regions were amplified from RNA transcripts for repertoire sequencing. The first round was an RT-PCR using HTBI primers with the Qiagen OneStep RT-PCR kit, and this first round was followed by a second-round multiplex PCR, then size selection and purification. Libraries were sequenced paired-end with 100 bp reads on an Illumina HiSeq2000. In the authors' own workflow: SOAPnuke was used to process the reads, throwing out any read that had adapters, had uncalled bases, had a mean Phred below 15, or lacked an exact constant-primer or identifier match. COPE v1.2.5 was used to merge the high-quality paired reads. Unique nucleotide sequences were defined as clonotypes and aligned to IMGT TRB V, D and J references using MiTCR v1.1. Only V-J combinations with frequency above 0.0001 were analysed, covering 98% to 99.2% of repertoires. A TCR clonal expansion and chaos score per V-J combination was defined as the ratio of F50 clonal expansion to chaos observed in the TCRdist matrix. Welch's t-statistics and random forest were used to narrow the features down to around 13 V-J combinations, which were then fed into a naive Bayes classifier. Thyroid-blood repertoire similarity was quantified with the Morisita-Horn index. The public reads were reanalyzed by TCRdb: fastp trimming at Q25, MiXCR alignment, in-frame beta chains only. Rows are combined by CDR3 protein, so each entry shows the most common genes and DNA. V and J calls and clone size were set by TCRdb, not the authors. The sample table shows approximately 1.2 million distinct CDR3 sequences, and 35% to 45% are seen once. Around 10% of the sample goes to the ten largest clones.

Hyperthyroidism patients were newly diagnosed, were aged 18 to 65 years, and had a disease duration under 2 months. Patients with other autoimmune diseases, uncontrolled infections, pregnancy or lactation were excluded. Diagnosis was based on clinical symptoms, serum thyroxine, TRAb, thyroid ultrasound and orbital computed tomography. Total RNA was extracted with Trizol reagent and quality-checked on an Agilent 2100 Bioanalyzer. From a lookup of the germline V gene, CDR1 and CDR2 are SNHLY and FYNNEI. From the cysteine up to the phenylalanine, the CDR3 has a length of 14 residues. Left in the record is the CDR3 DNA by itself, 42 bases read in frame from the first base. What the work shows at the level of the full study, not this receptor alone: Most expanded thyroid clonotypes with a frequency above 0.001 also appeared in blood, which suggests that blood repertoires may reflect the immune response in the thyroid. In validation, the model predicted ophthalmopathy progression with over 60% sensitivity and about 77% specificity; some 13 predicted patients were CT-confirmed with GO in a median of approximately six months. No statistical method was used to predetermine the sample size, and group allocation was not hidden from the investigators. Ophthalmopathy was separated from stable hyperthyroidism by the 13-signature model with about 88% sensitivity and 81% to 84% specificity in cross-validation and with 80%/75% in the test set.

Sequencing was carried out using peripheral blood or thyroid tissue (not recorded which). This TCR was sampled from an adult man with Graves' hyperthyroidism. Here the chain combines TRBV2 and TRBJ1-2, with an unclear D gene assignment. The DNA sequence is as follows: TGTGTCAGCAGTGAATTGGCGGTTAACTATGGCTACACCTTC. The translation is CVSSELAVNYGYTF. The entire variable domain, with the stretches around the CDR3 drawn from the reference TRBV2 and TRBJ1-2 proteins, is EPEVTQTPSHQVTQMGQEVILRCVPISNHLYFYWYRQILGQKVEFLVSFYNNEISEKSEIFDDQFSVERPDGSNFTLKIRSTKLEDSAMYFCVSSELAVNYGYTFGSGTRLTVV.